This T cell receptor beta chain is drawn from a study of T cells in tumors after PD-1 blockade. Data came from immunoSEQ multiplex PCR; TCRdb stores just in-frame clones and leaves some out. The sample lists more than 50,000 clones, approximately 79% occurring once. The ends were cut back, 2 bases at V and 9 bases at J, with 14 bases in the middle. This CDR3 has 14 residues. Looked up from germline, CDR1 is LNHDA and CDR2 is SQIVND (reference sequence). The rearrangement joins TRBV19 to TRBJ1-5; D unclear. The sequencing here drew on PBMCs, taken after anti-PD-1 treatment. The TCR originated in a human donor with basal cell carcinoma. The CDR3 region is CASSISQAQGPQHF. DNA of the CDR3: TGTGCCAGTAGTATATCGCAGGCCCAAGGGCCCCAGCATTTT.